This entry features one T cell receptor beta chain sequence. This specimen comes from a study of T cells in Graves' hyperthyroidism and ophthalmopathy. The CDR3 regions of TCR beta were amplified from RNA transcripts. Using the HTBI primer set, a first-round RT-PCR was run on the TCR CDR3. TCRdb itself ran the multiplex PCR reads through MiXCR, one entry per CDR3 protein. The top ten hold around 18% of the sample, which has 500,000 to 700,000 distinct CDR3 sequences, 16% seen once. Patients between 18 and 65 years old had hyperthyroidism, newly diagnosed and lasting under 2 months. Sample: blood. The clonotype was recovered from a woman in her late teens or twenties with Graves' hyperthyroidism.

The CDR3 DNA reads TGCGCCAGCAGCCAAGGTCTACAGGGGAAGGACCCAGATACGCAGTATTTT. This encodes CASSQGLQGKDPDTQYF. The chain is built from TRBV4-1 and TRBJ2-3; the match to TRBD1 covers 7 bases. V shed 1 base, J shed 4 bases, and the junction held 11 bases outside the gene matches. CDR1 and CDR2 (germline): MGHRA, YSYEKL. This CDR3 comprises 17 residues.